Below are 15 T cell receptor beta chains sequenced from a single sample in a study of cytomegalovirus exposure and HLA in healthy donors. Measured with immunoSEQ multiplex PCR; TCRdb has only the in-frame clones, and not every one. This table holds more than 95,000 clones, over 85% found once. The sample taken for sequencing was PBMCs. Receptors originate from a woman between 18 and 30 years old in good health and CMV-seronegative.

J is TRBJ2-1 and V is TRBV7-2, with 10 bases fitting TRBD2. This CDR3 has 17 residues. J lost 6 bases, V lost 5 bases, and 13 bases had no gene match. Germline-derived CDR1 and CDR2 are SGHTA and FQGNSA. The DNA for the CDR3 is TGTGCCAGCAGCAAATTAAGCGGGAGGGCGGGAGGCAATGAGCAGTTCTTC. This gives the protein CASSKLSGRAGGNEQFF.

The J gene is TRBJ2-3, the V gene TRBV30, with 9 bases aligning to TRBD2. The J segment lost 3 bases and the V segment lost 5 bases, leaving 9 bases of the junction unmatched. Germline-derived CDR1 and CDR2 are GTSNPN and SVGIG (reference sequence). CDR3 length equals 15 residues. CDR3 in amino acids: CAWSTRTSVTDTQYF. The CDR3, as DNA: TGTGCCTGGTCTACCCGGACTAGCGTGACAGATACGCAGTATTTT.

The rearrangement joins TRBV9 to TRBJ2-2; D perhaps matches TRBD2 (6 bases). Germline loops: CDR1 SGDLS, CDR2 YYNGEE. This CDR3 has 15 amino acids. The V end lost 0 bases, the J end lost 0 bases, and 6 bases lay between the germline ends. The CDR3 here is CASSVVAANTGELFF. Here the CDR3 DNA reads TGTGCCAGCAGCGTAGTAGCGGCGAACACCGGGGAGCTGTTTTTT.

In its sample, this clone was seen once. The CDR3 here is CASSLSGTGGETQYF. In DNA form, the CDR3 reads TGTGCCAGCAGCTTGTCCGGGACAGGAGGAGAGACCCAGTACTTC. The genes are TRBV7-9 and TRBJ2-5; 8 bases match TRBD1. The CDR3 is made up of 15 amino acids. The junction had 7 bases not matched to a gene; V was cut back by 3 bases and J by 4 bases. Per the germline V gene, CDR1 is SEHNR and CDR2 is FQNEAQ (reference sequence).

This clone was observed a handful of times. The CDR3, as DNA: TGCGCCAGCAGCCCGAGCGGGGGGGCCGGAAACATTCAGTACTTC. Encoded protein: CASSPSGGAGNIQYF. The chain recombines TRBV5-1 with TRBJ2-4; 10 nucleotides line up with TRBD2. This CDR3 contains 15 residues. Per the germline V gene, CDR1 is SGHRS and CDR2 is YFSETQ. V lost 4 bases to trimming and J lost 6 bases; unmatched junction nucleotides: 7.

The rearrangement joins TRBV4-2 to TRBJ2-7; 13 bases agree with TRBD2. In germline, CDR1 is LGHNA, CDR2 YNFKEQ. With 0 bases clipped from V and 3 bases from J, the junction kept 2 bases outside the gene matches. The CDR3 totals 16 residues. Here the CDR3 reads CASSQDGTSGDYEQYF. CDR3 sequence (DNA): TGTGCCAGCAGCCAAGATGGGACTAGCGGGGACTACGAGCAGTACTTC.

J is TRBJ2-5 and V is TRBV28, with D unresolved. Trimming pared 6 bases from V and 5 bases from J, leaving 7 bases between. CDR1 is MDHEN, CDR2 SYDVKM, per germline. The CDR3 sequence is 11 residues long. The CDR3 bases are TGTGCCAGCAGGACATATGAGACCCAGTACTTC. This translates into CASRTYETQYF.

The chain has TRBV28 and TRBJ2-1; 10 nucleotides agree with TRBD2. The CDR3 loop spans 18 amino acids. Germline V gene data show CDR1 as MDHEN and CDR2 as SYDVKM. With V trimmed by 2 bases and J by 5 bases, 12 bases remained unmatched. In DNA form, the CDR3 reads TGTGCCAGCAGTTTAAGGAGTTGGGCTAGCGGGGGCAACAATGAGCAGTTCTTC. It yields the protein CASSLRSWASGGNNEQFF.

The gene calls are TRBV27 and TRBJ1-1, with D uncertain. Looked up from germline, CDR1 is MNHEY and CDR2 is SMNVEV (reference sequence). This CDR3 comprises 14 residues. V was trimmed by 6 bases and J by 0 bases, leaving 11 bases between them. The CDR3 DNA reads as TGTGCCAGCAGGATAGGCACAGTGAACACTGAAGCTTTCTTT. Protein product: CASRIGTVNTEAFF.

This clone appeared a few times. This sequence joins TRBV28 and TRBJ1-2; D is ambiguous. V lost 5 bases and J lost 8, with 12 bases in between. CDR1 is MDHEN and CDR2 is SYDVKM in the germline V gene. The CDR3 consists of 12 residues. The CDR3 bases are TGTGCCAGCAGTCAGGAGGGCCGGGGCTACACCTTC. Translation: CASSQEGRGYTF.

As DNA, the CDR3 is TGTGCCAGCAGCCCACAGCGGGGGGTGCATAACGAGCAGTACTTC. Residues: CASSPQRGVHNEQYF. The chain links TRBV7-9 to TRBJ2-7, with 9 positions matching TRBD2. This CDR3 has 15 residues. V shed 5 bases and J 5 bases; nucleotides not matched to a gene: 10. Germline CDR1 and CDR2: SEHNR and FQNEAQ (reference sequence).

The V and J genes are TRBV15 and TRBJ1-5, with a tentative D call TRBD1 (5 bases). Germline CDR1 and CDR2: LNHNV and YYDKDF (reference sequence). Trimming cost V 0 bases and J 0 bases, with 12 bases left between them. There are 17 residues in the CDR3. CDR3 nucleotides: TGTGCCACCAGCAGAGATGGGGGGGACTATAGCAATCAGCCCCAGCATTTT. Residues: CATSRDGGDYSNQPQHF.

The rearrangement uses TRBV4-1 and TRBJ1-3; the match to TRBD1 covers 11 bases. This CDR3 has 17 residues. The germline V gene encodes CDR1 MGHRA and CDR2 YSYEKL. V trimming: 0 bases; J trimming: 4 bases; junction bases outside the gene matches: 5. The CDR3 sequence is CASSQEGTGGLGNTIYF. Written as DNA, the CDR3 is TGCGCCAGCAGCCAAGAGGGGACAGGGGGATTGGGAAACACCATATATTTT.

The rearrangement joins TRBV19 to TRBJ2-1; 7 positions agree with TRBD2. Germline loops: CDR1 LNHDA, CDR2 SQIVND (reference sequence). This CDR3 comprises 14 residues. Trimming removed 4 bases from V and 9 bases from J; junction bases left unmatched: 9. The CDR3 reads CASSRLAVLSEQFF. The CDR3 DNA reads TGTGCCAGTAGTAGGCTAGCGGTACTTAGTGAGCAGTTCTTC.

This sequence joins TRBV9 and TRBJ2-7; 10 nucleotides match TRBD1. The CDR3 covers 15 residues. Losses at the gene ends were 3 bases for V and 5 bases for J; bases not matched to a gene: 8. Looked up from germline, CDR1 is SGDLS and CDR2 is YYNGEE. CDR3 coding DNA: TGTGCCAGCAGCGATAGGACAGGGGGTCTGGACGAGCAGTACTTC. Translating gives CASSDRTGGLDEQYF.